Listed below are T cell receptor beta chains from one sample, sequenced in a study of blood T cell repertoires in COVID-19. Libraries were prepared by immunoSEQ multiplex PCR; TCRdb keeps only in-frame clonotypes and omits some of them. Here the sample spans 80,000 to 95,000 clones, 85% being singletons. What was sequenced was peripheral blood. These receptors all stem from a man older than 75 with acute or convalescent COVID-19. The CDR3 runs from the conserved cysteine through the conserved F or W. The order of the fields is V gene, D gene, clone size, J gene, CDR3 protein, CDR3 DNA. The D gene is left open where the match is weak. A row's size may be missing; if present it is once, few, many or a size class.

V: TRBV7-2; D: TRBD1; size: NA; J: TRBJ2-1; CDR3: CASSTGTGVEQFF; DNA: TGTGCCAGCAGCACCGGGACAGGGGTTGAGCAGTTCTTC
V: TRBV6-2/TRBV6-3; D: TRBD2; size: NA; J: TRBJ2-3; CDR3: CASSFGTSGSGTQYF; DNA: TGTGCCAGCAGTTTCGGGACTAGCGGGAGCGGTACGCAGTATTTT
V: TRBV19; D: TRBD1; size: NA; J: TRBJ2-1; CDR3: CASKARGYNEQFF; DNA: TGTGCCAGTAAGGCCAGGGGGTACAATGAGCAGTTCTTC
V: TRBV5-1; D: TRBD2; size: few; J: TRBJ2-7; CDR3: CASSLVPSGSEQYF; DNA: TGCGCCAGCAGCCTGGTTCCTAGCGGGAGCGAGCAGTACTTC
V: TRBV6-5; D: NA; size: NA; J: TRBJ2-1; CDR3: CASRRRGEQFF; DNA: TGTGCCAGCAGACGAAGGGGTGAGCAGTTCTTC
V: TRBV9; D: NA; size: NA; J: TRBJ1-5; CDR3: CASSGGQINQPQHF; DNA: TGTGCCAGCAGCGGCGGACAGATCAATCAGCCCCAGCATTTT
V: TRBV4-1; D: NA; size: NA; J: TRBJ1-1; CDR3: CASSLSGADTEAFF; DNA: TGCGCCAGCAGCCTGTCTGGGGCGGACACTGAAGCTTTCTTT
V: TRBV30; D: NA; size: NA; J: TRBJ1-5; CDR3: CAWGRRNQPQHF; DNA: TGTGCCTGGGGGAGGCGCAATCAGCCCCAGCATTTT
V: TRBV6-5; D: TRBD1; size: NA; J: TRBJ1-3; CDR3: CASSSPGQGGNTIYF; DNA: TGTGCCAGCAGTTCTCCGGGACAGGGAGGAAACACCATATATTTT
V: TRBV14; D: NA; size: NA; J: TRBJ2-3; CDR3: CASSQLLGVGTQYF; DNA: TGTGCCAGCAGCCAACTATTAGGGGTCGGTACGCAGTATTTT
V: TRBV19; D: TRBD2; size: NA; J: TRBJ2-7; CDR3: CASSSPQRGALDEQYF; DNA: TGTGCCAGTAGTAGCCCCCAGCGGGGGGCTCTGGACGAGCAGTACTTC
V: TRBV13; D: TRBD2; size: NA; J: TRBJ2-7; CDR3: CASSPGGLAGVEEQYF; DNA: TGTGCCAGCAGCCCCGGGGGACTAGCGGGAGTGGAGGAGCAGTACTTC
V: TRBV18; D: NA; size: few; J: TRBJ2-7; CDR3: CASSPSHEQYF; DNA: TGTGCCAGCTCACCAAGCCACGAGCAGTACTTC
V: TRBV5-1; D: NA; size: NA; J: TRBJ1-4; CDR3: CASSLGRGGEKLFF; DNA: TGCGCCAGCAGCCTAGGGCGGGGCGGGGAAAAACTGTTTTTT
V: TRBV25-1; D: NA; size: NA; J: TRBJ2-3; CDR3: CASIAFPSDTQYF; DNA: TGTGCCAGTATAGCGTTTCCGTCAGATACGCAGTATTTT
V: TRBV11-2; D: TRBD2; size: NA; J: TRBJ2-1; CDR3: CASSPGQGQTSGKLNEQFF; DNA: TGTGCCAGCAGCCCGGGGCAGGGCCAGACTAGCGGGAAGCTCAATGAGCAGTTCTTC
V: TRBV2; D: TRBD1; size: NA; J: TRBJ1-2; CDR3: CASSRDSYYGYTF; DNA: TGTGCCAGCAGTCGGGACAGCTACTATGGCTACACCTTC
V: TRBV12-5; D: NA; size: NA; J: TRBJ2-5; CDR3: CASALTGTRGETQYF; DNA: TGTGCTAGTGCCTTAACCGGGACACGTGGGGAGACCCAGTACTTC
V: TRBV7-2; D: NA; size: few; J: TRBJ1-2; CDR3: CASSLEGVRGGYTF; DNA: TGTGCCAGCAGCTTAGAAGGGGTTAGGGGTGGCTACACCTTC
V: TRBV5-6; D: NA; size: NA; J: TRBJ1-5; CDR3: CASSLAGAHLNQPQHF; DNA: TGTGCCAGCAGCTTGGCTGGGGCCCACCTCAATCAGCCCCAGCATTTT
V: TRBV2; D: TRBD2; size: NA; J: TRBJ2-1; CDR3: CASSNLAGGPTHEQFF; DNA: TGTGCCAGCAGTAATCTAGCGGGAGGGCCTACCCATGAGCAGTTCTTC
V: TRBV5-1; D: TRBD2; size: NA; J: TRBJ2-7; CDR3: CASRSPGTSGLALDEQYF; DNA: TGCGCCAGCAGATCACCCGGGACTAGCGGCCTCGCCCTCGACGAGCAGTACTTC
V: TRBV13; D: TRBD2; size: NA; J: TRBJ2-3; CDR3: CASSPALWVAGERDTQYF; DNA: TGTGCCAGCAGCCCTGCCCTTTGGGTAGCGGGAGAGAGGGATACGCAGTATTTT
V: TRBV13; D: NA; size: NA; J: TRBJ1-6; CDR3: CASSPRGGVSPLHF; DNA: TGTGCCAGCAGCCCCCGGGGGGGCGTTTCACCCCTCCACTTT
V: TRBV30; D: TRBD2; size: NA; J: TRBJ2-5; CDR3: CAWSLSGRGETQYF; DNA: TGTGCCTGGAGTTTAAGCGGGAGGGGTGAGACCCAGTACTTC
V: TRBV30; D: NA; size: NA; J: TRBJ1-4; CDR3: CALLTQPNEKLFF; DNA: TGTGCCTTACTGACACAACCAAATGAAAAACTGTTTTTT
V: TRBV7-3; D: TRBD2; size: NA; J: TRBJ2-7; CDR3: CASSLQPTGLAGEQYF; DNA: TGTGCCAGCAGCTTACAACCGACGGGACTAGCCGGCGAGCAGTACTTC
V: TRBV3-1/TRBV3-2; D: TRBD1; size: once; J: TRBJ1-4; CDR3: CASSQDVRGKLFF; DNA: TGTGCCAGCAGCCAAGATGTCAGGGGGAAACTGTTTTTT
V: TRBV5-5; D: TRBD1; size: NA; J: TRBJ1-1; CDR3: CASRPTGQGFEAFF; DNA: TGTGCCAGCAGACCAACGGGACAGGGGTTTGAAGCTTTCTTT
V: TRBV5-6; D: TRBD1; size: NA; J: TRBJ1-2; CDR3: CASTPDRVGYTF; DNA: TGTGCCAGCACCCCGGACAGGGTCGGCTACACCTTC
V: TRBV27; D: NA; size: NA; J: TRBJ2-1; CDR3: CASSSQRASSYNEQFF; DNA: TGTGCCAGCAGTTCGCAGCGGGCGAGCTCCTACAATGAGCAGTTCTTC
V: TRBV5-1; D: TRBD2; size: NA; J: TRBJ2-7; CDR3: CASSLAGGGPNYEQYF; DNA: TGCGCCAGCAGCTTGGCCGGGGGAGGGCCGAATTACGAGCAGTACTTC
V: TRBV7-2; D: NA; size: NA; J: TRBJ2-7; CDR3: CASSLSVAPDSAYEQYF; DNA: TGTGCCAGCAGCTTATCCGTAGCCCCCGATTCGGCCTACGAGCAGTACTTC
V: TRBV5-6; D: NA; size: NA; J: TRBJ2-6; CDR3: CASSIRAGANVLTF; DNA: TGTGCCAGCAGTATCAGGGCTGGGGCCAACGTCCTGACTTTC
V: TRBV10-3; D: NA; size: NA; J: TRBJ2-1; CDR3: CAISEPYNEQFF; DNA: TGTGCCATCAGTGAGCCTTACAATGAGCAGTTCTTC
V: TRBV6-5; D: TRBD2; size: once; J: TRBJ2-1; CDR3: CASSYEASGDRNEQFF; DNA: TGTGCCAGCAGTTACGAAGCTAGCGGGGACCGCAATGAGCAGTTCTTC
V: TRBV19; D: TRBD1; size: NA; J: TRBJ1-6; CDR3: CASSIDRGQSPLHF; DNA: TGTGCCAGTAGTATAGACAGGGGGCAATCACCCCTCCACTTT
V: TRBV4-2; D: TRBD2; size: NA; J: TRBJ2-3; CDR3: CASSQGRRTGYRGAGGRDTQYF; DNA: TGTGCCAGCAGCCAAGGCCGCCGGACAGGTTACCGAGGAGCGGGAGGCCGTGATACGCAGTATTTT
V: TRBV10-3; D: TRBD1; size: NA; J: TRBJ1-3; CDR3: CAISERTGSGNTIYF; DNA: TGTGCCATCAGTGAGCGGACAGGGTCTGGAAACACCATATATTTT
V: TRBV9; D: TRBD2; size: once; J: TRBJ2-7; CDR3: CASGTSGSLAPPYEQYF; DNA: TGTGCCAGCGGGACTAGCGGGAGCCTCGCCCCTCCCTACGAGCAGTACTTC
V: TRBV6-5; D: NA; size: NA; J: TRBJ2-3; CDR3: CASSGEGGSTDTQYF; DNA: TGTGCCAGCAGCGGGGAAGGCGGAAGCACAGATACGCAGTATTTT
V: TRBV12-3/TRBV12-4; D: NA; size: NA; J: TRBJ2-1; CDR3: CASSPQSGRQFF; DNA: TGTGCCAGCAGTCCCCAATCTGGGAGGCAGTTCTTC
V: TRBV7-3; D: NA; size: NA; J: TRBJ2-1; CDR3: CASSPEVAAYNEQFF; DNA: TGTGCCAGCAGCCCTGAGGTAGCGGCCTACAATGAGCAGTTCTTC
V: TRBV5-1; D: NA; size: NA; J: TRBJ1-1; CDR3: CASSPAGDSDTEAFF; DNA: TGCGCCAGCAGCCCCGCCGGGGATTCCGACACTGAAGCTTTCTTT
V: TRBV6-5; D: TRBD2; size: once; J: TRBJ2-1; CDR3: CASYLTSGAYEQFF; DNA: TGTGCCAGCTATTTGACTAGCGGGGCATATGAGCAGTTCTTC
V: TRBV18; D: TRBD2; size: NA; J: TRBJ2-3; CDR3: CASSPPKGTSGTDTQYF; DNA: TGTGCCAGCTCACCACCGAAAGGGACTAGCGGTACAGATACGCAGTATTTT
V: TRBV7-6; D: TRBD1; size: NA; J: TRBJ2-7; CDR3: CASSSAPGQVTYEQYF; DNA: TGTGCCAGCAGCTCCGCTCCGGGACAGGTGACCTACGAGCAGTACTTC
V: TRBV6-6; D: NA; size: NA; J: TRBJ2-7; CDR3: CAATRGSYEQYF; DNA: TGTGCCGCCACCCGAGGGTCCTACGAGCAGTACTTC
V: TRBV27; D: TRBD1; size: NA; J: TRBJ1-6; CDR3: CASSLSERTGIFNSPLHF; DNA: TGTGCCAGCAGTTTATCAGAAAGGACAGGGATTTTTAATTCACCCCTCCACTTT
V: TRBV3-1/TRBV3-2; D: TRBD2; size: NA; J: TRBJ2-2; CDR3: CASSQGGTSGRRDTGELFF; DNA: TGTGCCAGCAGCCAAGGGGGGACTAGCGGGAGAAGGGACACCGGGGAGCTGTTTTTT
V: TRBV25-1; D: TRBD1; size: NA; J: TRBJ1-1; CDR3: CATRRDRVGTEAFF; DNA: TGTGCCACCAGGAGAGACAGGGTCGGTACTGAAGCTTTCTTT
V: TRBV6-5; D: NA; size: NA; J: TRBJ1-4; CDR3: CASSTGWTNEKLFF; DNA: TGTGCCAGCAGCACAGGGTGGACTAATGAAAAACTGTTTTTT
V: TRBV4-2; D: TRBD2; size: few; J: TRBJ2-1; CDR3: CASSYLAGRAGNEQFF; DNA: TGTGCCAGCAGCTATCTAGCGGGAAGGGCGGGCAATGAGCAGTTCTTC
V: TRBV3-1/TRBV3-2; D: NA; size: once; J: TRBJ1-1; CDR3: CASSQVASTEAFF; DNA: TGTGCCAGCAGCCAAGTTGCGAGCACTGAAGCTTTCTTT
V: TRBV27; D: TRBD2; size: NA; J: TRBJ2-1; CDR3: CASSTLAGAPYNEQFF; DNA: TGTGCCAGCAGTACCTTAGCGGGAGCCCCATACAATGAGCAGTTCTTC
V: TRBV7-2; D: NA; size: NA; J: TRBJ2-7; CDR3: CASSFVQGNYEQYF; DNA: TGTGCCAGCAGCTTTGTGCAGGGGAATTACGAGCAGTACTTC
V: TRBV6-1; D: TRBD1; size: NA; J: TRBJ2-7; CDR3: CASSEGGQGIPYEQYF; DNA: TGTGCCAGCAGTGAGGGGGGACAGGGGATCCCCTACGAGCAGTACTTC